This T cell receptor (beta chain) originates from a study of blood T cell repertoires in COVID-19. About the study: Nucleic acid was either cDNA or gDNA, and it came from T cells, B-cell-depleted T cells, or PBMCs.

The data were produced by immunoSEQ multiplex PCR, yet TCRdb's version contains in-frame clones alone and is incomplete. The sample consists of roughly 310,000 clones, about nine tenths of them appearing once. Germline CDR1 reads SGHKS; CDR2 reads YYEKEE (reference sequence). The CDR3 loop spans 15 amino acids. The V gene end was trimmed by 3 bases and the J gene end by 8 bases; junction bases not matched to a gene: 10. This study enrolled people aged 18 to 89 from around 25 US geographic areas. Categorization into cohorts depended on clinical history that participants reported. Symptom resolution, clearance, or two negative PCRs marked the recovered donors of Cohort 3.

Sequenced input: PBMCs or T cells enriched from blood (not recorded which). The TCR comes from a man between 60 and 70 years old who had recovered from COVID-19. V usage is TRBV5-5 and J usage is TRBJ1-5, with 8 bases identical to TRBD1. Here the CDR3 DNA reads TGTGCCAGCAGCTCCCGAGGACAGGGTCAGGAGCCCCAGCATTTT. Translated, it gives CASSSRGQGQEPQHF. Combining the CDR3 with reference TRBV5-5 and TRBJ1-5 gives the whole variable domain DAGVTQSPTHLIKTRGQQVTLRCSPISGHKSVSWYQQVLGQGPQFIFQYYEKEERGRGNFPDRFSARQFPNYSSELNVNALLLGDSALYLCASSSRGQGQEPQHFGDGTRLSIL.